The next 7 T cell receptor beta chains were all read from a single sample in a study of monozygotic twins with inflammatory bowel disease. Following a re-call of the 5' RACE reads, TCRdb has one entry per CDR3 protein and lacks DNA. The sample includes 140,000 to 150,000 distinct CDR3 sequences. Input material: blood. Receptor source: a human donor with ulcerative colitis or Crohn's disease, or a healthy co-twin of an affected twin (not recorded which).

CDR3 in amino acids: CASSSGDRGAYEQYF. The gene calls are TRBV5-1 and TRBJ2-7; TCRdb calls TRBD1, which cannot be checked without DNA. This CDR3 is 15 amino acids long. Germline assignment: CDR1 SGHRS and CDR2 YFSETQ.

The genes are TRBV19 and TRBJ2-1. This CDR3 contains 13 residues. The germline V gene has CDR1 LNHDA and CDR2 SQIVND (reference sequence). The CDR3 sequence is CASSYRLRNEQFF. The variable domain in full, completed from reference TRBV19 and TRBJ2-1, reads DGGITQSPKYLFRKEGQNVTLSCEQNLNHDAMYWYRQDPGQGLRLIYYSQIVNDFQKGDIAEGYSVSREKKESFPLTVTSAQKNPTAFYLCASSYRLRNEQFFGPGTRLTVL.

CDR3 loop: CASSEDRNEKLFF. The chain is built from TRBV12-3 or TRBV12-4 and TRBJ1-4; TCRdb returns TRBD1, unconfirmable since there is no DNA. This CDR3 has 13 residues.

The chain combines TRBV30 with TRBJ2-5. The length of the CDR3 is 11 residues. Looked up from germline, CDR1 is GTSNPN and CDR2 is SVGIG (reference sequence). This CDR3 is CAWRLQETQYF. The full variable domain, rest sourced from reference TRBV30 and TRBJ2-5, is SQTIHQWPATLVQPVGSPLSLECTVEGTSNPNLYWYRQAAGRGLQLLFYSVGIGQISSEVPQNLSASRPQDRQFILSSKKLLLSDSGFYLCAWRLQETQYFGPGTRLLVL.

This chain links TRBV4-3 with TRBJ1-4; lacking DNA, the TRBD1 call made by TCRdb goes unchecked. Germline CDR1 LGHNA, CDR2 YSLEER. The CDR3 is 14 amino acids. The CDR3 protein is CASSSGTGNEKLFF.

The rearrangement joins TRBV20-1 to TRBJ1-2. Germline lookup yields CDR1 DFQATT and CDR2 SNEGSKA (reference sequence). CDR3 length: 14 amino acids. The CDR3 is CSALPGEGNYGYTF.

The V call is TRBV20-1, the J call TRBJ1-1; without DNA, the TCRdb call of TRBD1 cannot be checked. This CDR3 region has 12 residues. Germline CDR1 DFQATT, CDR2 SNEGSKA (reference sequence). The CDR3 is CSARGGPTEAFF.